These 31 T cell receptor beta chains were all obtained from the same sample, sequenced in a study of blood T cell repertoires in COVID-19. Only in-frame clones appear in the TCRdb table, and some are missing; sequencing was by immunoSEQ multiplex PCR. In the table there are some 82,000 clones, about nine tenths of which are singletons. The sequenced sample consisted of peripheral blood. The receptors were sampled from a woman aged 50 to 65 in a cohort sampled during active COVID-19.

The chain recombines TRBV7-9 with TRBJ1-1, with unresolved D. V was trimmed by 1 base and J by 4 bases, leaving 4 bases between them. CDR3 length: 12 amino acids. Germline lookup yields CDR1 SEHNR and CDR2 FQNEAQ (reference sequence). The CDR3 spells CASSLDSTEAFF. For the CDR3, the DNA is TGTGCCAGCAGCTTAGACAGCACTGAAGCTTTCTTT.

V is TRBV28 and J is TRBJ2-7, with 8 bases matching TRBD1. V lost 3 bases and J lost 5; bases outside the gene matches: 15. CDR1 and CDR2 (germline): MDHEN, SYDVKM. The CDR3 length is 17 residues. The DNA for the CDR3 is TGTGCCAGCAGTTTTCGGGGTGGGGCAGGGGGCGCCCACGAGCAGTACTTC. Its protein is CASSFRGGAGGAHEQYF.

The chain is built from TRBV24-1 and TRBJ1-5; D remains unclear. V was trimmed by 5 bases and J by 4 bases, leaving 8 bases between them. Germline V gene sequence: CDR1 KGHDR, CDR2 SFDVKD. This CDR3 is built from 13 residues. This CDR3 reads CATSVRGNQPQHF. The CDR3 DNA reads as TGTGCCACCAGTGTTCGGGGAAATCAGCCCCAGCATTTT.

The J gene is TRBJ1-3, the V gene TRBV2; D might be TRBD1 (5 bases). Trimming removed 6 bases from V and 0 bases from J, with 12 bases in between. The CDR3 extends over 15 amino acids. Germline loops: CDR1 SNHLY, CDR2 FYNNEI. The chain's CDR3 is CASRGGSSSGNTIYF. The CDR3 DNA sequence: TGTGCCAGCAGGGGGGGTTCCAGCTCTGGAAACACCATATATTTT.

V usage is TRBV10-1 and J usage is TRBJ2-7; 11 bases are shared with TRBD2. CDR3 size: 16 residues. J was trimmed by 2 bases and V by 0 bases; bases with no gene match: 3. Looked up from germline, CDR1 is WNHNN and CDR2 is SYGVQD (reference sequence). In nucleotides, the CDR3 is TGCGCCAGCAGTGAGTCGAGACTAGCGGGAACCTACGAGCAGTACTTC. Amino acid sequence: CASSESRLAGTYEQYF.

This clone has just one count. The rearrangement uses TRBV27 and TRBJ2-7; possibly TRBD2 for D (5 bases). The CDR3 sequence is 14 residues long. In germline, CDR1 is MNHEY, CDR2 SMNVEV (reference sequence). The V end was cut by 5 bases, the J end by 2 bases, with 13 bases between. The CDR3 protein is CASSGSASPYEQYF. In DNA, the CDR3 is TGTGCCAGCAGTGGTAGCGCCAGTCCCTACGAGCAGTACTTC.

V gene TRBV30 combines with J gene TRBJ2-7; TRBD1 might be the D (5 bases). CDR3 size: 15 residues. CDR1 GTSNPN and CDR2 SVGIG come from the germline V gene (reference sequence). The ends were cut back, 2 bases at V and 3 bases at J, with 17 bases in the middle. The CDR3 coding sequence is TGTGCCTGGAGTCTCAGCGTGTGGGGCTTCTACGAGCAGTACTTC. It is translated as CAWSLSVWGFYEQYF.

The chain has TRBV2 and TRBJ1-1; D might be TRBD1 (6 bases). This CDR3 contains 18 residues. Between the trimmed V and J ends, which lost 3 bases and 4 bases, there was a span of 24 bases. CDR1 is SNHLY, CDR2 FYNNEI, per germline. The CDR3 sequence: CASSDPAFAGAIGTEAFF. The CDR3, as DNA: TGTGCCAGCAGTGATCCTGCCTTCGCGGGGGCGATCGGCACTGAAGCTTTCTTT.

V gene TRBV5-1 combines with J gene TRBJ2-1; 12 bases match TRBD2. Germline trimming cut 4 bases from V and 9 bases from J; bases unmatched to any gene: 8. Germline V gene sequence: CDR1 SGHRS, CDR2 YFSETQ. CDR3 size: 15 residues. The CDR3 spells CASSPLAGGRGEQFF. In nucleotides, the CDR3 is TGCGCCAGCAGCCCCCTAGCGGGGGGGCGGGGTGAGCAGTTCTTC. The full variable domain, its missing parts supplied by reference TRBV5-1 and TRBJ2-1, is KAGVTQTPRYLIKTRGQQVTLSCSPISGHRSVSWYQQTPGQGLQFLFEYFSETQRNKGNFPGRFSGRQFSNSRSEMNVSTLELGDSALYLCASSPLAGGRGEQFFGPGTRLTVL.

The genes are TRBV5-1 and TRBJ2-1, with D tentatively TRBD1 (6 bases). V lost 0 bases and J 2 bases, leaving 15 bases between the germline ends. Germline V gene sequence: CDR1 SGHRS, CDR2 YFSETQ. The CDR3 has 17 residues. The CDR3 bases are TGCGCCAGCAGCTTGGCCGGGCAGGGGAACCCCTACAATGAGCAGTTCTTC. Its protein is CASSLAGQGNPYNEQFF.

The J gene is TRBJ2-7, the V gene TRBV20-1; a weak D match, TRBD1 (7 bases). Germline CDR1 DFQATT, CDR2 SNEGSKA (reference sequence). The CDR3 has 15 amino acids. V was shortened by 3 bases and J by 0 bases, with 15 bases between the two germline ends. Here the CDR3 DNA reads TGCAGTGCTAGTGGGCCAGGGGGGAACTCCTACGAGCAGTACTTC. Its translation: CSASGPGGNSYEQYF.

This chain links TRBV2 with TRBJ1-1; 11 bases line up with TRBD1. Germline CDR1 SNHLY, CDR2 FYNNEI. The V gene end was trimmed by 6 bases and the J gene end by 4 bases; junction bases not matched to a gene: 16. The CDR3 consists of 18 residues. The CDR3 reads CASSRSDRGPSVFTEAFF. In DNA, the CDR3 is TGTGCCAGCAGCCGCTCGGACAGGGGGCCTTCGGTATTCACTGAAGCTTTCTTT.

In its sample, this clone was seen once. The chain carries TRBV27 and TRBJ1-1; a weak D match, TRBD1 (6 bases). The ends were cut back, 3 bases at V and 2 bases at J, with 16 bases in the middle. This CDR3 has 16 amino acids. The germline gives CDR1 MNHEY, CDR2 SMNVEV (reference sequence). CDR3 sequence: CASSFSHRVGNTEAFF. CDR3 DNA: TGTGCCAGCAGTTTCTCTCACAGGGTAGGCAACACTGAAGCTTTCTTT.

This sequence joins TRBV7-6 and TRBJ1-4, with TRBD1 matching 10 bases. Germline CDR1 reads SGHVS; CDR2 reads FNYEAQ. CDR3 size: 15 residues. V shed 0 bases, J shed 14 bases, and the junction held 9 bases outside the gene matches. The CDR3 DNA sequence: TGTGCCAGCAGCTTAGCCCCGGGACAGGGGACGAGGCTGTTTTTT. Residues: CASSLAPGQGTRLFF.

The chain recombines TRBV9 with TRBJ1-5; D is perhaps TRBD1 (5 bases). The CDR3 runs 14 residues. Germline CDR1 reads SGDLS; CDR2 reads YYNGEE. V lost 0 bases to trimming and J lost 5 bases, with 9 bases between them. The CDR3 loop is CASSVGGQYQPQHF. In DNA form, the CDR3 reads TGTGCCAGCAGCGTAGGGGGCCAATATCAGCCCCAGCATTTT.

A single count supports this clone. V and J are TRBV18 and TRBJ1-1; TRBD1 matches at 9 bases. Germline CDR1 reads KGHSH; CDR2 reads LQKENI. The CDR3 consists of 13 residues. With 7 bases clipped from V and 7 bases from J, the junction kept 7 bases outside the gene matches. The CDR3 loop reads CASLNRDRVEAFF. The CDR3 region has the DNA TGTGCCAGCTTAAACCGGGACAGGGTTGAAGCTTTCTTT.

This clone was counted a few times. The gene calls are TRBV7-9 and TRBJ1-1; D gene uncertain. Germline CDR1 reads SEHNR; CDR2 reads FQNEAQ (reference sequence). The V end lost 5 bases, the J end lost 5 bases, and 9 bases lay between the germline ends. CDR3 length: 12 amino acids. The CDR3 DNA reads TGTGCCAGCAGCGTCCTTGAGACTGAAGCTTTCTTT. The encoded protein is CASSVLETEAFF. Full variable domain (missing parts from reference TRBV7-9 and TRBJ1-1): DTGVSQNPRHKITKRGQNVTFRCDPISEHNRLYWYRQTLGQGPEFLTYFQNEAQLEKSRLLSDRFSAERPKGSFSTLEIQRTEQGDSAMYLCASSVLETEAFFGQGTRLTVV.

The V call is TRBV9, the J call TRBJ2-2; 13 nucleotides agree with TRBD2. The trim removed 3 bases at V and 0 bases at J, leaving 8 bases unmatched. This CDR3 has 19 residues. Germline V gene sequence: CDR1 SGDLS, CDR2 YYNGEE. The CDR3 DNA follows: TGTGCCAGCAGCGCCCGCTCCGGGACTAGCGGGGCGAACACCGGGGAGCTGTTTTTT. As protein: CASSARSGTSGANTGELFF.

V is TRBV11-2 and J is TRBJ2-5; D may be TRBD1 (6 bases). Germline assignment: CDR1 SGHAT and CDR2 FQNNGV. The CDR3 is 16 amino acids. The V end lost 0 bases, the J end lost 2 bases, and 13 bases lay between the germline ends. In DNA, the CDR3 is TGTGCCAGCAGCTTAGATTGGGGACATACACAAGAGACCCAGTACTTC. This sequence encodes CASSLDWGHTQETQYF. Full variable domain (rest looked up from reference TRBV11-2 and TRBJ2-5): EAGVAQSPRYKIIEKRQSVAFWCNPISGHATLYWYQQILGQGPKLLIQFQNNGVVDDSQLPKDRFSAERLKGVDSTLKIQPAKLEDSAVYLCASSLDWGHTQETQYFGPGTRLLVL.

The chain is built from TRBV10-3 and TRBJ2-7; TRBD2 aligns across 10 bases. J lost 3 bases, V lost 9 bases, and 8 bases had no gene match. Germline values: CDR1 ENHRY, CDR2 SYGVKD. The CDR3 has 14 amino acids. CDR3 sequence reads: CAIHSGRKGYEQYF. CDR3 DNA sequence: TGTGCCATTCATAGCGGGAGGAAGGGCTACGAGCAGTACTTC.

The J gene is TRBJ1-3, the V gene TRBV20-1; TRBD1 agrees at 11 bases. Germline lookup yields CDR1 DFQATT and CDR2 SNEGSKA (reference sequence). The trim removed 3 bases at V and 3 bases at J, leaving 7 bases unmatched. This CDR3 has 16 residues. CDR3 nucleotides: TGCAGTGCTAGTAAAGGACAGGGGGCGCTTGGAAACACCATATATTTT. Translating gives CSASKGQGALGNTIYF.

The chain's CDR3 is CASSLGGSLNYGYTF. The CDR3 nucleotides are TGCGCCAGCAGCTTGGGCGGATCCCTTAACTATGGCTACACCTTC. This chain joins TRBV5-1 and TRBJ1-2; D unresolved. CDR3 length: 15 residues. Germline CDR1 reads SGHRS; CDR2 reads YFSETQ. V was trimmed by 0 bases and J by 1 base, leaving 10 bases between them.

This clone showed up just once. V and J are TRBV10-3 and TRBJ2-3, with D perhaps TRBD2 (6 bases). The CDR3 runs 13 residues. V was clipped by 6 bases and J by 5 bases, with 12 bases between them. The germline V gene has CDR1 ENHRY and CDR2 SYGVKD. CDR3 amino acids: CAISGGVEDTQYF. CDR3 DNA sequence: TGTGCCATCAGCGGGGGAGTTGAAGATACGCAGTATTTT.

V and J are TRBV7-3 and TRBJ1-1, with 7 nucleotides matching TRBD1. V shed 1 base, J shed 4 bases, and the junction held 6 bases outside the gene matches. The V gene's germline CDR1 is SGHTA and CDR2 FQGTGA. The CDR3 is made up of 15 amino acids. The CDR3 sequence is CASSLMPGGGTEAFF. The CDR3 nucleotides are TGTGCCAGCAGCTTAATGCCAGGGGGAGGCACTGAAGCTTTCTTT.

This CDR3 is CASSQIAGGANTGELFF. The CDR3 DNA reads TGTGCCAGCAGCCAAATAGCGGGGGGCGCGAACACCGGGGAGCTGTTTTTT. This chain uses TRBV3-1 (or the pseudogene TRBV3-2) with TRBJ2-2; 10 bases match TRBD2. Germline CDR1 and CDR2: LGHDT and YNNKEL (reference sequence). The CDR3 is 17 amino acids. Unmatched junction bases numbered 3, after V lost 2 bases and J lost 0 bases.

The chain couples TRBV19 to TRBJ1-2; D is unresolved. Germline V CDR1 and CDR2: LNHDA, SQIVND (reference sequence). This CDR3 is 15 amino acids long. V lost 4 bases, J lost 0 bases, and 12 bases lay in between. CDR3 DNA: TGTGCCAGTAGTAGGCAGGTCTCATCTAACTATGGCTACACCTTC. Residues: CASSRQVSSNYGYTF. Full variable domain (missing parts from reference TRBV19 and TRBJ1-2): DGGITQSPKYLFRKEGQNVTLSCEQNLNHDAMYWYRQDPGQGLRLIYYSQIVNDFQKGDIAEGYSVSREKKESFPLTVTSAQKNPTAFYLCASSRQVSSNYGYTFGSGTRLTVV.

The CDR3 nucleotides read TGTGCCAGCAGTATCAGGGGAAGACCCCTCCACTTT. Protein product: CASSIRGRPLHF. The chain is built from TRBV11-1 and TRBJ1-6, with a weak D call TRBD1 (6 bases). The germline V gene encodes CDR1 SGHAT and CDR2 FQDESV (reference sequence). V shed 6 bases and J shed 12 bases, with 12 bases lying between them. This CDR3 contains 12 residues.

V and J are TRBV5-1 and TRBJ1-2, with 10 bases aligning to TRBD1. There are 13 residues in the CDR3. Losses at the gene ends were 4 bases for V and 6 bases for J; bases not matched to a gene: 3. The V gene's germline CDR1 is SGHRS and CDR2 YFSETQ. The CDR3 protein is CASSGGTGDGYTF. The CDR3 DNA sequence: TGCGCCAGCAGCGGCGGGACAGGGGATGGCTACACCTTC.

The chain has TRBV5-4 and TRBJ2-1; the match to TRBD2 covers 9 bases. CDR1 is SGHNT and CDR2 is YYREEE in the germline V gene (reference sequence). V shed 7 bases, J shed 9 bases, and the junction held 8 bases outside the gene matches. The CDR3 has 13 amino acids. DNA for the CDR3: TGTGCCAGCCAGGGAGCGGGGGGAGGTGAGCAGTTCTTC. It codes for CASQGAGGGEQFF. Together with reference TRBV5-4 and TRBJ2-1, the CDR3 gives the full variable domain: ETGVTQSPTHLIKTRGQQVTLRCSSQSGHNTVSWYQQALGQGPQFIFQYYREEENGRGNFPPRFSGLQFPNYSSELNVNALELDDSALYLCASQGAGGGEQFFGPGTRLTVL.

The chain is built from TRBV6-5 and TRBJ2-7; D is possibly TRBD2 (7 bases). In germline, CDR1 is MNHEY, CDR2 SVGAGI. With 0 bases removed from V and 7 bases from J, the gap between germline ends came to 19 bases. The CDR3 consists of 16 residues. Written as DNA, the CDR3 is TGTGCCAGCAGTTACTCGATTACAGGGCCCGGGAGGGAGCAGTACTTC. This sequence encodes CASSYSITGPGREQYF.

The genes are TRBV11-3 and TRBJ2-5, with D maybe TRBD2 (6 bases). From germline, CDR1 is SGHNT and CDR2 YENEEA. Trimming took off 3 bases at V and 2 bases at J, with 13 bases between the two ends. The CDR3 sequence is 15 residues long. This CDR3 reads CASSFRMAGQETQYF. CDR3 DNA sequence: TGTGCCAGCAGCTTTAGGATGGCGGGGCAAGAGACCCAGTACTTC.